The T cell receptor (beta chain) described here comes from a study of cytotoxic CD8 clonotypes in ibrutinib-treated CLL. This CDR3 is 14 amino acids long. Trimming took 3 bases from V and 4 from J; bases not matched to a gene: 4. Germline-derived CDR1 and CDR2 are SGHAT and FQDESV (reference sequence). Only in-frame clones appear in the TCRdb table, and some are missing; sequencing was by immunoSEQ multiplex PCR. The sample has about 140,000 clones; 80% to 95% are singletons. The chain uses TRBV11-1 and TRBJ2-7, with 9 nucleotides matching TRBD1. The receptor comes from a human donor with chronic lymphocytic leukemia. The sequences come from PBMCs, collected after 12 months of ibrutinib treatment. In nucleotides, the CDR3 is TGTGCCAGCAGCTTCGGGACAGGGAGGTACGAGCAGTACTTC. This encodes CASSFGTGRYEQYF.